The 25 T cell receptor beta chains below come from one sample, sequenced in a study of T cells in women clearing cervical HPV infection. TCRdb's table, derived via immunoSEQ multiplex PCR, lists solely in-frame clones and lacks some. The sample features around 28,000 clones, with 2.5% to 3.5% in its top ten. The sequencing sample was made of blood buffy coat. The origin of the receptors is a woman aged 18 to 75 with a cervical HPV16 infection that either progressed to CIN3+ or cleared (not recorded which).

Worth noting for this clone: The CDR3 is cut off 3 residues early in the read; its end comes from the germline J gene. The J gene is TRBJ1-2, the V gene TRBV7-3, with TRBD1 as a possible D gene (6 bases). Germline CDR1 is SGHTA and CDR2 is FQGTGA. There are 15 residues in the CDR3. The CDR3 sequence: CASGLAGGSYNDYTF. Incomplete CDR3 DNA: TGTGCCAGCGGACTAGCGGGGGGCTCCTACAATGAC.

A remark on this clone: Read sequence stops 3 residues before the CDR3 end, and the germline J gene provides the missing end. The genes are TRBV7-9 and TRBJ2-3; D gene ambiguous. CDR3 length equals 13 residues. Per germline, CDR1 SEHNR and CDR2 FQNEAQ (reference sequence). CDR3 DNA, as far as it was read: TGTGCCAGCAGCCCGGGTTTCCAAGAGACG. Translating it yields CASSPGFQET. The whole CDR3 reads CASSPGFQETQYF.

CDR3 DNA, as far as it was read: TGTGCCAGCACCCTGGTGGCGGGGGCCACAGATACG. This gives the protein CASTLVAGATDT. The full CDR3 sequence reads CASTLVAGATDTQYF. The chain uses TRBV11-2 and TRBJ2-3; a weak D match, TRBD2 (7 bases). The CDR3 end lies 3 residues beyond the end of the read and is filled in from the germline J gene. Trimming pared 7 bases from V and 2 bases from J, leaving 16 bases between. Germline CDR1 reads SGHAT; CDR2 reads FQNNGV. The CDR3 contains 15 residues.

A remark on this clone: The sequenced fragment ends 3 residues before the CDR3 boundary, so the rest is inferred from the germline J gene. The V call is TRBV4-2, the J call TRBJ2-3, with TRBD2 matching 12 bases. With V trimmed by 3 bases and J by 3 bases, 7 bases remained unmatched. Germline V CDR1 and CDR2: LGHNA, YNFKEQ. CDR3 length equals 17 residues. The CDR3 protein is CASSHLAGGHGTDTQYF. Partial CDR3 DNA: TGTGCCAGCAGCCACCTAGCGGGGGGGCACGGGACAGATACG.

A remark on this clone: The observed sequence ends 3 residues before the CDR3 terminus, with the missing tail filled in from the germline J gene. The chain combines TRBV19 with TRBJ1-2; 7 nucleotides align to TRBD1. The CDR3 has 15 residues. Germline CDR1 reads LNHDA; CDR2 reads SQIVND (reference sequence). V trimming: 5 bases; J trimming: 3 bases; junction bases outside the gene matches: 9. The sequenced part of the CDR3 DNA is TGTGCCAGTAGTCCCTTCGACAGGGCGCACTATGGC. Its protein product is CASSPFDRAHYG. The whole CDR3 sequence reads CASSPFDRAHYGYTF. Supplemented by reference TRBV19 and TRBJ1-2, the full variable domain reads DGGITQSPKYLFRKEGQNVTLSCEQNLNHDAMYWYRQDPGQGLRLIYYSQIVNDFQKGDIAEGYSVSREKKESFPLTVTSAQKNPTAFYLCASSPFDRAHYGYTFGSGTRLTVV.

With regard to this clone: The CDR3 end is not reached by the read, which stops 3 residues before it; the germline J gene fills it in. This rearrangement joins TRBV11-3 to TRBJ2-1; TRBD1 aligns across 9 bases. The length of the CDR3 is 15 residues. J lost 0 bases, V lost 3 bases, and 0 bases had no gene match. Germline CDR1 reads SGHNT; CDR2 reads YENEEA. This CDR3 is CASSLDRGSYNEQFF. The sequenced CDR3 bases are TGTGCCAGCAGCTTGGACAGGGGCTCCTACAATGAG.

Incomplete CDR3 DNA: TGTGCCAGCGTCCCAGGGATGGCAGATACG. Its translation is CASVPGMADT. The CDR3, in full, reads CASVPGMADTQYF. The chain joins TRBV2 to TRBJ2-3, with a possible D match to TRBD1 (5 bases). The missing CDR3 end, 3 residues past where the read stops, is filled in from the germline J gene. Germline V CDR1 and CDR2: SNHLY, FYNNEI. The CDR3 extends over 13 amino acids. The ends were cut back, 8 bases at V and 4 bases at J, with 13 bases in the middle.

About this clone: From the germline J gene comes the end of the CDR3, since the read stops 3 residues before it. The rearrangement uses TRBV6-1 and TRBJ1-1, with a weak D call TRBD1 (6 bases). V was cut by 2 bases and J by 0 bases, with 13 bases left in between. The CDR3 extends over 16 amino acids. The germline V gene encodes CDR1 MNHNS and CDR2 SASEGT. CDR3 amino acids: CASSERPDRMNTEAFF. The sequenced CDR3 bases are TGTGCCAGCAGTGAACGCCCAGACAGGATGAACACTGAA.

In the case of this clone: The read is 3 residues too short to cover the CDR3 end, so that end is filled in from the germline J gene. The gene calls are TRBV18 and TRBJ2-4, with TRBD1 identical over 7 bases. Germline CDR1 is KGHSH and CDR2 is LQKENI. The CDR3 has 14 residues. The CDR3 loop reads CASSPGQEVYGQYF. The sequenced CDR3 bases are TGTGCCAGCTCACCCGGACAGGAGGTCTATGGT. The full variable domain, completed using reference TRBV18 and TRBJ2-4, is NAGVMQNPRHLVRRRGQEARLRCSPMKGHSHVYWYRQLPEEGLKFMVYLQKENIIDESGMPKERFSAEFPKEGPSILRIQQVVRGDSAAYFCASSPGQEVYGQYFGAGTRLSVL.

Details on this clone: The CDR3 end falls 3 residues outside the read, so it is completed with the germline J gene. Other nucleotide sequences in the sample specify the same CDR3. This chain links TRBV19 with TRBJ1-1, with a tentative D call TRBD1 (5 bases). This CDR3 contains 13 residues. CDR1 and CDR2 from the germline V gene are LNHDA and SQIVND (reference sequence). The CDR3 loop is CASSILRGDEAFF. CDR3 bases read: TGTGCCAGTAGTATCCTAAGGGGCGACGAA.

On this clone itself: Read coverage stops 3 residues before the CDR3 terminus; the germline J gene supplies the remainder. The chain combines TRBV7-2 with TRBJ1-1; the D is unclear. V was cut by 0 bases and J by 0 bases, with 5 bases left in between. Germline V gene lookup returns CDR1 SGHTA and CDR2 FQGNSA. This CDR3 is 14 amino acids long. The CDR3 loop is CASSLASLNTEAFF. The CDR3 DNA, read in part, is TGTGCCAGCAGCTTAGCCAGTTTGAACACTGAA. Variable domain in full (rest from reference TRBV7-2 and TRBJ1-1): GAGVSQSPSNKVTEKGKDVELRCDPISGHTALYWYRQSLGQGLEFLIYFQGNSAPDKSGLPSDRFSAERTGGSVSTLTIQRTQQEDSAVYLCASSLASLNTEAFFGQGTRLTVV.

Regarding this clone: A read error may produce the germline difference seen at one junction end. The CDR3 extends 3 residues past the end of the read, so its final part is completed from the germline J gene. The J gene is TRBJ1-1, the V gene TRBV5-1; 7 bases map to TRBD1. CDR3 length: 14 residues. Germline CDR1 is SGHRS and CDR2 is YFSETQ. Incomplete CDR3 DNA: TGCGCCAGCAGCGTATCAGGGGGAAACACTGAC. This gives the protein CASSVSGGNTD. The CDR3, in full, reads CASSVSGGNTDAFF.

Comment on this clone: The CDR3 goes on 3 residues after the read ends, and that part is filled in from the germline J gene. The V gene is TRBV19, the J gene TRBJ1-4; D is possibly TRBD1 (6 bases). Germline V gene lookup returns CDR1 LNHDA and CDR2 SQIVND (reference sequence). There are 13 residues in the CDR3. CDR3 sequence: CASRGGIGTPLFF. The sequenced CDR3 bases are TGTGCCAGTAGAGGGGGTATCGGGACACCA.

As concerns this clone: The read comes to an end 3 residues before the CDR3 does, leaving the germline J gene to fill in the end. The V gene is TRBV20-1, the J gene TRBJ2-1; D remains ambiguous. The CDR3 is made up of 13 amino acids. V shed 0 bases and J shed 6 bases, with 9 bases lying between them. The V gene's germline CDR1 is DFQATT and CDR2 SNEGSKA (reference sequence). The CDR3 here is CSARETRVNEQFF. The CDR3 DNA, read in part, is TGCAGTGCTAGAGAGACAAGAGTCAATGAG.

About this clone: The observed sequence ends 3 residues before the CDR3 terminus, with the missing tail filled in from the germline J gene. The chain couples TRBV5-5 to TRBJ2-5; 8 bases align to TRBD2. Per germline, CDR1 SGHKS and CDR2 YYEKEE (reference sequence). J was trimmed by 4 bases and V by 4 bases; bases with no gene match: 9. The CDR3 totals 15 residues. CDR3 residues: CASSNRSLAGETQYF. The sequenced CDR3 bases are TGTGCCAGCAGCAACAGGTCGCTAGCGGGAGAGACC.

As regards this clone: With the read ending 3 residues before the CDR3 end, the germline J gene is used to fill in that end. The rearrangement links TRBV7-2 to TRBJ2-2; 9 nucleotides align to TRBD2. Germline values: CDR1 SGHTA, CDR2 FQGNSA. The CDR3 length is 15 residues. The J segment lost 5 bases and the V segment lost 2 bases, leaving 3 bases of the junction unmatched. The CDR3 loop reads CASSLMAGGTGELFF. The covered CDR3 bases are TGTGCCAGCAGCTTAATGGCGGGGGGGACCGGGGAG.

A remark on this clone: The read gets to within 3 residues of the CDR3 end, and the germline J gene fills in the rest. The chain has TRBV7-6 and TRBJ2-3; possibly TRBD2 for D (6 bases). This CDR3 contains 14 residues. Germline V gene sequence: CDR1 SGHVS, CDR2 FNYEAQ. CDR3 DNA, as far as it was read: TGTGCCAGCAGCTTATCAGGGAGGCAAGAGACG. Its protein is CASSLSGRQET. The CDR3 as a whole reads CASSLSGRQETQYF. Full variable domain (outside the CDR3, taken from reference TRBV7-6 and TRBJ2-3): GAGVSQSPRYKVTKRGQDVALRCDPISGHVSLYWYRQALGQGPEFLTYFNYEAQQDKSGLPNDRFSAERPEGSISTLTIQRTEQRDSAMYRCASSLSGRQETQYFGPGTRLTVL.

As regards this clone: The read halts 3 residues ahead of the CDR3 end, with the missing end drawn from the germline J gene. The chain couples TRBV11-2 to TRBJ2-2; D is uncertain. The CDR3 loop spans 13 amino acids. CDR1 and CDR2 (germline): SGHAT, FQNNGV. Between the trimmed V and J ends, which lost 1 base and 7 bases, there was a span of 7 bases. The CDR3 DNA, read in part, is TGTGCCAGCAGCTTAGTAGTGAACGGGGAG. It encodes CASSLVVNGE. The entire CDR3 is CASSLVVNGELFF.

On this clone itself: The DNA ends 3 residues before the CDR3 does, and the rest of the CDR3 is filled in from the germline J gene. The rearrangement joins TRBV20-1 to TRBJ1-2; TRBD1 might be the D (5 bases). Germline CDR1 DFQATT, CDR2 SNEGSKA (reference sequence). The CDR3 is made up of 14 amino acids. CDR3 DNA, as far as it was read: TGCAGTGCTAGTCTTAAGGGCCAGGGCCGAGGC. Its translation is CSASLKGQGRG. The entire CDR3 protein reads CSASLKGQGRGYTF.

A remark on this clone: The CDR3 end lies 3 residues beyond the end of the read and is filled in from the germline J gene. The V and J genes are TRBV11-2 and TRBJ2-2, with a tentative D call TRBD1 (5 bases). The CDR3 consists of 15 residues. V gave up 3 bases and J gave up 6 bases, with 14 bases separating them. Germline CDR1 reads SGHAT; CDR2 reads FQNNGV. The CDR3 DNA, read in part, is TGTGCCAGCAGCTTTATTGCAGGGCAGGCCGGGGAG. This sequence encodes CASSFIAGQAGE. The full CDR3 sequence reads CASSFIAGQAGELFF.

As to this clone: The read comes to an end 3 residues before the CDR3 does, leaving the germline J gene to fill in the end. The rearrangement joins TRBV10-3 to TRBJ2-5; D may be TRBD2 (6 bases). This CDR3 has 14 residues. The germline V and J ends were trimmed by 2 bases and 4 bases, with 11 bases remaining between them. Germline loops: CDR1 ENHRY, CDR2 SYGVKD. Incomplete CDR3 DNA: TGTGCCATCAGTGAGGGACTAAGGAGAGAGACC. Translating gives CAISEGLRRET. The whole CDR3 protein reads CAISEGLRRETQYF.

Comments on this clone: The read gets to within 3 residues of the CDR3 end, and the germline J gene fills in the rest. V and J are TRBV2 and TRBJ1-5; tentatively, D is TRBD1 (6 bases). Between the trimmed V and J ends, which lost 6 bases and 4 bases, there was a span of 16 bases. The length of the CDR3 is 15 residues. Per the germline V gene, CDR1 is SNHLY and CDR2 is FYNNEI. CDR3 bases read: TGTGCCAGCAGCCCCGACTGGACAGATAATCAGCCC. This encodes CASSPDWTDNQP. The entire CDR3 protein reads CASSPDWTDNQPQHF.

With respect to this clone: The CDR3 is cut off 3 residues early in the read; its end comes from the germline J gene. V is TRBV7-8 and J is TRBJ1-4; 7 nucleotides line up with TRBD1. The CDR3 has 17 amino acids. In germline, CDR1 is SGHVS, CDR2 FQNEAQ. This chain's CDR3 is CASSPSGAGGPHSPLFF. The covered CDR3 bases are TGTGCCAGCAGCCCCAGTGGGGCAGGGGGTCCCCATTCACCA.

Comments on this clone: The read is 3 residues too short to cover the CDR3 end, so that end is filled in from the germline J gene. The chain uses TRBV4-1 and TRBJ2-2, with 7 bases lining up with TRBD1. Looked up from germline, CDR1 is MGHRA and CDR2 is YSYEKL. Unmatched junction bases numbered 9, after V lost 1 base and J lost 1 base. The CDR3 is 18 amino acids. The DNA read from the CDR3 is TGCGCCAGCAGCCAAGGGGGTTTGAGGACAGGGAACACCGGGGAG. Protein: CASSQGGLRTGNTGE. In full, the CDR3 reads CASSQGGLRTGNTGELFF.

Comment on this clone: The read is 3 residues too short to cover the CDR3 end, so that end is filled in from the germline J gene. The rearrangement uses TRBV29-1 and TRBJ2-2, with D tentatively TRBD1 (6 bases). Trimming stripped 6 bases from V and 0 bases from J, with 11 bases between. Per germline, CDR1 SQVTM and CDR2 ANQGSEA. This CDR3 has 14 residues. Partial CDR3 DNA: TGCAGCGTATTGACAGGCGCGAACACCGGGGAG. Protein product: CSVLTGANTGE. The CDR3, in full, reads CSVLTGANTGELFF.